Listed below are T cell receptor beta chains from one sample, sequenced in a study of CD8 T cells in Susac syndrome. TCRdb reanalysed the immunoSEQ multiplex PCR reads using MiXCR and keeps one entry per CDR3 protein. Altogether roughly 140,000 distinct CDR3 sequences are present, over 85% being singletons, with the ten largest covering approximately 0.25%. The sequenced sample consisted of CD8+ T cells from PBMCs. All receptors derive from a human donor in good health. Each CDR3 is given with its conserved first and last residue. The D gene is left open where the match is weak. Size tells how often a clone was seen (once, few, many) or the class of an expanded clone, and some rows leave it out.

j_gene	abundance	d_gene	v_gene	CDR3nt	CDR3aa
TRBJ2-2	.	.	TRBV7-3	TGTGCCAGCAGCTTGAGGCTGGGGACCGGGGAGCTGTTTTTT	CASSLRLGTGELFF
TRBJ2-5	.	.	TRBV5-6	TGTGCCAGCAGCTTGGCACAGGGATGGGAGACCCAGTACTTC	CASSLAQGWETQYF
TRBJ2-7	.	.	TRBV20-1	TGCAGTGCTAGAGGGGACCACTCCTACGAGCAGTACTTC	CSARGDHSYEQYF
TRBJ2-3	.	TRBD2	TRBV5-4	TGTGCCAGCAAGGTTAGCGGGTTAGAAGATACGCAGTATTTT	CASKVSGLEDTQYF
TRBJ2-7	.	.	TRBV7-9	TGTGCCAGCAGGTTCGCCGAAGATTACGAGCAGTACTTC	CASRFAEDYEQYF
TRBJ2-1	.	TRBD2	TRBV9	TGTGCCAGCAGCGTAGGCGGGGGGCGATGGAATGAGCAGTTCTTC	CASSVGGGRWNEQFF
TRBJ2-7	few	TRBD2	TRBV29-1	TGCAGCGTTTGGACTAGCGGGAGTTACGAGCAGTACTTC	CSVWTSGSYEQYF
TRBJ2-1	.	TRBD2	TRBV20-1	TGCAGTGCTAAAGGGAGGGCCGGGTTTGAGCAGTTCTTC	CSAKGRAGFEQFF
TRBJ1-1	.	.	TRBV30	TGTGCCTGGGAGGAGATTGGGGGATCTGAAGCTTTCTTT	CAWEEIGGSEAFF
TRBJ2-7	.	.	TRBV7-9	TGTGCCAGCAGCTCCGGAGGGGTCGAGCAGTACTTC	CASSSGGVEQYF
TRBJ1-1	.	.	TRBV30	TGTGCCTGGAGTAACAGGGCGAGCACTGAAGCTTTCTTT	CAWSNRASTEAFF
TRBJ2-1	.	TRBD2	TRBV24-1	TGTGCCACCGGCGGGGGAGAGGGAAACAATGAGCAGTTCTTC	CATGGGEGNNEQFF
TRBJ2-7	.	.	TRBV29-1	TGCAGCGTTGAAGATGGAGTCACCTACGAGCAGTACTTC	CSVEDGVTYEQYF
TRBJ2-7	.	.	TRBV7-2	TGTGCCAGCAGCCCGGACAAGCCCATAGAGACCTACGAGCAGTACTTC	CASSPDKPIETYEQYF
TRBJ2-2	.	.	TRBV15	TGTGCCACCAGCTTCAGGGTGACCGGGGAGCTGTTTTTT	CATSFRVTGELFF
TRBJ2-1	.	TRBD2	TRBV28	TGTGCCAGCAGTTCCACTCTAGCGGGCGAGTATTCCTACAATGAGCAGTTCTTC	CASSSTLAGEYSYNEQFF
TRBJ2-2	.	.	TRBV24-1	TGTGCCACCAGTGATTTCGGCGGGACCCGTAACACCGGGGAGCTGTTTTTT	CATSDFGGTRNTGELFF
TRBJ2-7	once	TRBD2	TRBV20-1	TGCAGTGCTAGAGATAAGCGGGAGAGAGAGTACGAGCAGTACTTC	CSARDKREREYEQYF
TRBJ2-7	.	.	TRBV29-1	TGCAGCGTCGGACAGCCCTACGAGCAGTACTTC	CSVGQPYEQYF
TRBJ2-7	.	.	TRBV20-1	TGCAGTGCTAGTATGCCTTACGAGCAGTACTTC	CSASMPYEQYF
TRBJ2-7	few	TRBD2	TRBV27	TGTGCCAGCAGTCCGGGACTAGCGGACTACGAGCAGTACTTC	CASSPGLADYEQYF
TRBJ2-2	.	.	TRBV27	TGTGCCAGCAGTTTAGGACTGGAAACCGGGGAGCTGTTTTTT	CASSLGLETGELFF
TRBJ1-1	.	.	TRBV29-1	TGCAGCGTTGTCGGGGCGGACACTGAAGCTTTCTTT	CSVVGADTEAFF
TRBJ2-2	once	.	TRBV7-8	TGTGCCAGCAGCTATAAATGGCTAACCGGGGAGCTGTTTTTT	CASSYKWLTGELFF
TRBJ2-7	.	.	TRBV15	TGTGCCACCAGCAGAGAGGTAGGCTCCAACTACGAGCAGTACTTC	CATSREVGSNYEQYF
TRBJ2-7	.	.	TRBV3-1	TGTGCCAGCAGCTCTTTTAACGGTAAAGGATCCTACGAGCAGTACTTC	CASSSFNGKGSYEQYF
TRBJ2-1	.	.	TRBV4-3	TGCGCCAGCAGCTTAGATCCCGGGACCTACAATGAGCAGTTCTTC	CASSLDPGTYNEQFF
TRBJ2-3	.	TRBD2	TRBV11-2	TGTGCCAGCAGCTCAGGTAGCGGGTCCGTAGATACGCAGTATTTT	CASSSGSGSVDTQYF
TRBJ2-7	.	.	TRBV21-1	TGTGCCAGCAGCACCAAACGGGAGGAAGAGCAGTACTTC	CASSTKREEEQYF
TRBJ2-2	.	.	TRBV7-7	TGTGCTAGCAGCCTGGCCGGCGGTGGGGAGCTGTTTTTT	CASSLAGGGELFF
TRBJ2-7	.	TRBD1	TRBV20-1	TGCAGTGCTAGAGGCTCGACGATTGGGACAGGGGGATTTCGGGAGCAGTACTTC	CSARGSTIGTGGFREQYF
TRBJ2-7	.	.	TRBV12-3/TRBV12-4	TGTGCCAGCAGTTTCCCGGGTCCCTACGAGCAGTACTTC	CASSFPGPYEQYF
TRBJ2-2	.	.	TRBV29-1	TGCAGCGTTGTTCGGGGGAACACCGGGGAGCTGTTTTTT	CSVVRGNTGELFF
TRBJ2-7	.	.	TRBV20-1	TGCAGTGTTCCCGACTGGAACTCCTACGAGCAGTACTTC	CSVPDWNSYEQYF
TRBJ2-1	.	.	TRBV9	TGTGCCAGCAGCGATCAATATCTGGGTGAGAGCTCCTACAATGAGCAGTTCTTC	CASSDQYLGESSYNEQFF
TRBJ2-3	.	.	TRBV5-4	TGTGCCAGCAGCCCGTTCTCCGGGGTCGGCACAGATACGCAGTATTTT	CASSPFSGVGTDTQYF
TRBJ1-1	.	.	TRBV28	TGTGCCAGCAGCCAAGGGGGGGTTGAAGCTTTCTTT	CASSQGGVEAFF
TRBJ2-7	.	TRBD1	TRBV28	TGTGCCAGCAGTCCGACGGGACAGACTTACGAGCAGTACTTC	CASSPTGQTYEQYF
TRBJ2-7	.	.	TRBV30	TGTGCCTGGAGTGTACATAGGGTCTACGAGCAGTACTTC	CAWSVHRVYEQYF
TRBJ2-7	.	.	TRBV7-9	TGTGCCAGCAGCTTCGGGACGGAGACCTACGAGCAGTACTTC	CASSFGTETYEQYF
TRBJ2-7	.	.	TRBV19	TGTGCCAGTAGTATCGGGACATCCACCGAGCAGTACTTC	CASSIGTSTEQYF
TRBJ1-1	.	.	TRBV29-1	TGCAGCGTTCCACAGGAGCCCACTGAAGCTTTCTTT	CSVPQEPTEAFF
TRBJ2-7	.	TRBD1	TRBV29-1	TGCAGCGTGAGGACAGGGGAGTACGAGCAGTACTTC	CSVRTGEYEQYF
TRBJ2-5	once	.	TRBV7-2	TGTGCCAGCAGCTTAACAGGGAAAGAGACCCAGTACTTC	CASSLTGKETQYF
TRBJ2-1	.	.	TRBV11-1	TGTGCCAGCAGCTTCTCGGGGGCGGGGTACAATGAGCAGTTCTTC	CASSFSGAGYNEQFF
TRBJ2-1	.	.	TRBV7-9	TGTGCCAGCAGCCCCAGCCATGAGCAGTTCTTC	CASSPSHEQFF
TRBJ1-1	.	.	TRBV30	TGTGCCTGGAGTGTAGTTCTGAACACTGAAGCTTTCTTT	CAWSVVLNTEAFF
TRBJ2-7	.	.	TRBV27	TGTGCCAGCAGTTTAATCAGGGGCGAGCAGTACTTC	CASSLIRGEQYF
TRBJ2-5	.	.	TRBV15	TGTGCCACCAGCTTTTTCGGTGTCTTCCAAGAGACCCAGTACTTC	CATSFFGVFQETQYF